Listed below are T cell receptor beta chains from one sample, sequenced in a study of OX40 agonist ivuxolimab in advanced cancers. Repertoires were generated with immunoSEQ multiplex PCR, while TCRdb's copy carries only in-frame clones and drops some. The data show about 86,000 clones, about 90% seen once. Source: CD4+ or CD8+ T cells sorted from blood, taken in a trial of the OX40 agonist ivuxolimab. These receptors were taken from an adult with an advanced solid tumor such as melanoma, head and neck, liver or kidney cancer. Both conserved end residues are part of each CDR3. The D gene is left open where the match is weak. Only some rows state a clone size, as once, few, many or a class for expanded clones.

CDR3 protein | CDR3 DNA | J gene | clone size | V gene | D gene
CASSHQGPSGNTIYF | TGTGCCAGCAGTCACCAGGGGCCCTCTGGAAACACCATATATTTT | TRBJ1-3 | once | TRBV27 | NA
CASSYSGGPGDTQYF | TGTGCCAGCAGTTACTCGGGAGGGCCAGGGGATACGCAGTATTTT | TRBJ2-3 | NA | TRBV6-5 | TRBD2
CASSGGGFSYEQYF | TGTGCCAGCAGCGGCGGAGGTTTCTCCTACGAGCAGTACTTC | TRBJ2-7 | NA | TRBV9 | NA
CASSKDTEAFF | TGTGCCAGCAGCAAAGACACTGAAGCTTTCTTT | TRBJ1-1 | once | TRBV7-9 | NA
CASSPGGIATDTQYF | TGCGCCAGCAGCCCGGGGGGGATAGCTACAGATACGCAGTATTTT | TRBJ2-3 | NA | TRBV4-1 | TRBD2
CASSEADRPSYEQYF | TGTGCCAGCAGTGAAGCAGACAGGCCCTCCTACGAGCAGTACTTC | TRBJ2-7 | few | TRBV6-1 | NA
CASSSPNQGGHGYTF | TGTGCCAGCAGCTCCCCGAACCAGGGGGGCCATGGCTACACCTTC | TRBJ1-2 | NA | TRBV7-9 | TRBD1
CASSFAGGAETQYF | TGCGCCAGCAGCTTCGCGGGAGGGGCAGAGACCCAGTACTTC | TRBJ2-5 | NA | TRBV5-1 | TRBD2
CASRLILSSYNEQFF | TGTGCCAGCAGGCTTATCCTCTCATCCTACAATGAGCAGTTCTTC | TRBJ2-1 | NA | TRBV2 | NA
CASSLLGTGSHEQYF | TGTGCCAGCAGTTTATTAGGGACAGGGTCCCACGAGCAGTACTTC | TRBJ2-7 | NA | TRBV28 | TRBD1
CASSLEGALWADTQYF | TGTGCCAGCAGCTTGGAGGGGGCACTATGGGCAGATACGCAGTATTTT | TRBJ2-3 | once | TRBV5-6 | TRBD1
CASSQTFSGDYGYTF | TGTGCCAGCTCTCAGACTTTCAGTGGAGACTATGGCTACACCTTC | TRBJ1-2 | NA | TRBV18 | NA
CASSLGGWGYEQYF | TGTGCCAGCAGCTTAGGGGGTTGGGGCTACGAGCAGTACTTC | TRBJ2-7 | NA | TRBV11-3 | NA
CASSVESYNEQFF | TGTGCCAGCAGCGTAGAGTCCTACAATGAGCAGTTCTTC | TRBJ2-1 | NA | TRBV11-3 | NA
CASSAQMNTEAFF | TGTGCCAGCAGTGCTCAGATGAACACTGAAGCTTTCTTT | TRBJ1-1 | NA | TRBV6-4 | NA